This is a list of T cell receptor beta chains from one sample in a study of cytomegalovirus exposure and HLA in healthy donors. TCRdb's copy holds only in-frame clones and misses some; the assay was immunoSEQ multiplex PCR. The sample contains about 130,000 clones, approximately 80% of which appear only once. The sequenced material came from PBMCs. Receptor source: a girl aged 2 to 10 in good health and CMV-seronegative. CDR3s include the opening cysteine and the closing phenylalanine or tryptophan. The order of the fields is V gene, CDR3 length, clone size, CDR3 protein. The size field is filled for only some rows; it gives once, few, many or a size class.

V gene: TRBV7-2; CDR3 length: 15; clone size: NA; CDR3 protein: CASSLERSSGNTIYF
V gene: TRBV2; CDR3 length: 13; clone size: NA; CDR3 protein: CASRVDRAGELFF
V gene: TRBV6-1; CDR3 length: 15; clone size: NA; CDR3 protein: CASSEFEGSNQPQHF
V gene: TRBV7-9; CDR3 length: 16; clone size: NA; CDR3 protein: CASSLLAGGPVGEQFF
V gene: TRBV12-2; CDR3 length: 16; clone size: few; CDR3 protein: CASRLIPAAGDYEQYF
V gene: TRBV7-2; CDR3 length: 16; clone size: NA; CDR3 protein: CASSFTGGVSYNEQFF
V gene: TRBV6-1; CDR3 length: 13; clone size: NA; CDR3 protein: CASRSPSTDTQYF
V gene: TRBV4-1; CDR3 length: 17; clone size: NA; CDR3 protein: CASSQGMVEGGTGELFF
V gene: TRBV6-5; CDR3 length: 12; clone size: NA; CDR3 protein: CASRGGPYEQYF
V gene: TRBV9; CDR3 length: 17; clone size: NA; CDR3 protein: CASSPHGGAHYTDTQYF
V gene: TRBV2; CDR3 length: 16; clone size: NA; CDR3 protein: CASSERGTSGVDTQYF
V gene: TRBV7-8; CDR3 length: 14; clone size: NA; CDR3 protein: CASSKWGQNTEAFF
V gene: TRBV29-1; CDR3 length: 13; clone size: NA; CDR3 protein: CSVTGGKGYGYTF
V gene: TRBV5-5; CDR3 length: 20; clone size: NA; CDR3 protein: CASSLGVGLAGVEGTDTQYF
V gene: TRBV25-1; CDR3 length: 16; clone size: NA; CDR3 protein: CASSHEARWGVYEQYF
V gene: TRBV5-1; CDR3 length: 14; clone size: NA; CDR3 protein: CASSFGGGTDTQYF
V gene: TRBV6-4; CDR3 length: 14; clone size: NA; CDR3 protein: CASRTGPANTEAFF
V gene: TRBV29-1; CDR3 length: 13; clone size: NA; CDR3 protein: CSVSGPGTDTQYF
V gene: TRBV7-9; CDR3 length: 12; clone size: NA; CDR3 protein: CASSTRDTEAFF
V gene: TRBV30; CDR3 length: 13; clone size: NA; CDR3 protein: CAWSVGFQETQYF
V gene: TRBV7-9; CDR3 length: 15; clone size: NA; CDR3 protein: CASSSLTAGLYGYTF
V gene: TRBV5-5; CDR3 length: 17; clone size: NA; CDR3 protein: CASSLVVGGGSRETQYF
V gene: TRBV13; CDR3 length: 17; clone size: once; CDR3 protein: CASSLGRLAGKAGELFF
V gene: TRBV28; CDR3 length: 13; clone size: NA; CDR3 protein: CASSLPTENIQYF
V gene: TRBV27; CDR3 length: 14; clone size: few; CDR3 protein: CASSSRTNTDTQYF
V gene: TRBV27; CDR3 length: 16; clone size: NA; CDR3 protein: CASSLVGQGYTGELFF
V gene: TRBV30; CDR3 length: 15; clone size: NA; CDR3 protein: CAWSGRTGPSYEQYF
V gene: TRBV27; CDR3 length: 15; clone size: NA; CDR3 protein: CASSPTGAGNEKLFF
V gene: TRBV10-3; CDR3 length: 14; clone size: NA; CDR3 protein: CAIRSGGDTDTQYF
V gene: TRBV7-9; CDR3 length: 16; clone size: NA; CDR3 protein: CASSLEGHRANYGYTF
V gene: TRBV7-9; CDR3 length: 18; clone size: NA; CDR3 protein: CASSLVTRSPPSYNEQFF
V gene: TRBV7-3; CDR3 length: 13; clone size: NA; CDR3 protein: CASSAYSNTEAFF
V gene: TRBV30; CDR3 length: 14; clone size: once; CDR3 protein: CARKTTGGVGKLFF
V gene: TRBV5-6; CDR3 length: 13; clone size: NA; CDR3 protein: CASSSTVYYGYTF
V gene: TRBV25-1; CDR3 length: 14; clone size: NA; CDR3 protein: CASSGGQGGYRQYF
V gene: TRBV6-6; CDR3 length: 14; clone size: NA; CDR3 protein: CATGEPQIQETQYF
V gene: TRBV21-1; CDR3 length: 16; clone size: NA; CDR3 protein: CASSTTRTGGIYGYTF
V gene: TRBV4-2; CDR3 length: 17; clone size: NA; CDR3 protein: CASSSPSGLLNTGELFF
V gene: TRBV11-2; CDR3 length: 11; clone size: few; CDR3 protein: CASSAVYEQYF
V gene: TRBV15; CDR3 length: 14; clone size: NA; CDR3 protein: CATRKDRADQPQHF
V gene: TRBV27; CDR3 length: 14; clone size: NA; CDR3 protein: CASSEGLARDEQFF
V gene: TRBV5-8; CDR3 length: 15; clone size: NA; CDR3 protein: CASSSDRDSTQPQHF
V gene: TRBV5-4; CDR3 length: 14; clone size: NA; CDR3 protein: CASSAGTANYGYTF
V gene: TRBV11-3; CDR3 length: 15; clone size: NA; CDR3 protein: CASRGGIQGAREQYF
V gene: TRBV25-1; CDR3 length: 15; clone size: NA; CDR3 protein: CASSDWDRENTEAFF
V gene: TRBV5-8; CDR3 length: 16; clone size: NA; CDR3 protein: CASSLDRGRSNQPQHF
V gene: TRBV9; CDR3 length: 14; clone size: NA; CDR3 protein: CASSAGGTGYEQYF
V gene: TRBV5-1; CDR3 length: 15; clone size: NA; CDR3 protein: CASSLASFLTGTQYF
V gene: TRBV29-1; CDR3 length: 14; clone size: NA; CDR3 protein: CSVEGQGWTYGYTF